This record covers a single T cell receptor beta chain. Trimming removed 1 base at V and 8 bases at J, with 11 bases between. There are 13 residues in the CDR3. The germline V gene has CDR1 SGHVS and CDR2 FQNEAQ. The data were obtained in a study of shared clonotypes between healthy human individuals. TCRdb's copy holds only in-frame clones and misses some; the assay was immunoSEQ multiplex PCR. The top ten hold 0.36% of the sample, which has around 2.5 million clones, more than 85% seen once. The V gene is TRBV7-8, the J gene TRBJ1-2; the D is unclear. This receptor was taken from a man between 18 and 35 years old in good health. Some clones in this sample may be carry-over from other donors' samples. Sequencing was performed on naive CD4+ T cells from PBMCs. This sample's subset: CD45RA+ positively selected. The DNA for the CDR3 is TGTGCCAGCAGCTTAGATAGTTATGAGGGCTACACCTTC. Protein product: CASSLDSYEGYTF.